These T cell receptor beta chains were read from a single sample in a study of T cell responses to AZD1222 COVID-19 vaccine. The table came from immunoSEQ multiplex PCR; TCRdb's copy has only in-frame clones and leaves some out. Of 150,000 or so clones listed, roughly 87% are singletons. The sample here was peripheral blood, taken on day 0 of AZD1222 vaccination. The receptor set was obtained from an adult in good health. CDR3s include the opening cysteine and the closing phenylalanine or tryptophan. Each record gives: V gene, clone size, D gene, J gene, CDR3 DNA, CDR3 protein. D genes are given only for firm matches. Not every row has a clone size; where given, it reads once, few, many or a size class.

TRBV7-9,NA,TRBD1,TRBJ2-1,TGTGCCAGCAGCAAAACAGGGGTAGGGTACAATGAGCAGTTCTTC,CASSKTGVGYNEQFF
TRBV6-5,NA,NA,TRBJ2-3,TGTGCCAGCAGTTACTTAGGGATTTACACAGATACGCAGTATTTT,CASSYLGIYTDTQYF
TRBV11-2,NA,NA,TRBJ1-2,TGTGCCAGCAGCTTAGCTTCAGGGGACGGCTACACCTTC,CASSLASGDGYTF
TRBV11-2,NA,NA,TRBJ2-1,TGTGCCAGCAGCTACGTCGGGGGTGAATACTACAATGAGCAGTTCTTC,CASSYVGGEYYNEQFF
TRBV6-5,NA,TRBD1,TRBJ2-7,TGTGCCAGCAGTTACTCTGGGACAGGTGGGTACGAGCAGTACTTC,CASSYSGTGGYEQYF
TRBV6-2/TRBV6-3,NA,NA,TRBJ1-1,TGTGCCAGCAGTTACCAGGAACACACTGAAGCTTTCTTT,CASSYQEHTEAFF
TRBV6-2/TRBV6-3,NA,NA,TRBJ2-6,TGTGCCAGCAGTTACTCTGGGTCTGGGGCCAACGTCCTGACTTTC,CASSYSGSGANVLTF
TRBV6-5,NA,TRBD1,TRBJ2-7,TGTGCCAGCAGTCAACCCGGGACAGGGACCTACGAGCAGTACTTC,CASSQPGTGTYEQYF
TRBV7-3,NA,NA,TRBJ2-3,TGTGCCAGCAGCCTCGAGAGCACAGATACGCAGTATTTT,CASSLESTDTQYF
TRBV12-5,NA,NA,TRBJ1-6,TGTGCTAGTGGTTTGGGTCAGCTTAATTCACCCCTCCACTTT,CASGLGQLNSPLHF
TRBV9,NA,TRBD2,TRBJ2-1,TGTGCCAGCAGCGCCCAAACCAGGACTAGCGGGAGGTATGAGCAGTTCTTC,CASSAQTRTSGRYEQFF
TRBV11-2,once,NA,TRBJ1-1,TGTGCCAGCAGCCCCGGACAGAACACTGAAGCTTTCTTT,CASSPGQNTEAFF
TRBV27,once,NA,TRBJ1-5,TGTGCCAGCAGTTTGAGGGGGGCGGGGGAGAGCAATCAGCCCCAGCATTTT,CASSLRGAGESNQPQHF
TRBV4-3,NA,NA,TRBJ1-2,TGCGCCAGCAGCCAAGTCACGAACTATGGCTACACCTTC,CASSQVTNYGYTF
TRBV3-1/TRBV3-2,NA,TRBD2,TRBJ2-1,TGTGCCAGCAGCCCAGACCCTAGCGGGAACTACAATGAGCAGTTCTTC,CASSPDPSGNYNEQFF
TRBV5-4,NA,NA,TRBJ2-5,TGTGCCAGCAGCTCGGCCCATCTAGAAGAGACCCAGTACTTC,CASSSAHLEETQYF
TRBV27,NA,NA,TRBJ1-5,TGTGCCAGCAGTCCCTTATACGGATCGGATCAGCCCCAGCATTTT,CASSPLYGSDQPQHF
TRBV10-3,once,TRBD2,TRBJ2-2,TGTGCCTCCAACGGTCGGGGGGGGGACGGGGAGCTGTTTTTT,CASNGRGGDGELFF
TRBV11-2,NA,TRBD2,TRBJ2-1,TGTGCCAGCAGCCCAAGAGGTGCGGGAGCGGCCTACAATGAGCAGTTCTTC,CASSPRGAGAAYNEQFF
TRBV11-3,once,NA,TRBJ2-5,TGTGCCAGCAGCTATCCTTTAGGGACCCAGTACTTC,CASSYPLGTQYF
TRBV2,NA,NA,TRBJ1-2,TGTGCCAGCGCAACCTATGGCTACACCTTC,CASATYGYTF
TRBV14,NA,TRBD1,TRBJ1-3,TGTGCCAGCAGTCACCTGGACAGGGGATCTGGAAACACCATATATTTT,CASSHLDRGSGNTIYF
TRBV6-5,NA,TRBD1,TRBJ1-4,TGTGCCAGCAGTCCGACAGGGGGGTTCGAAAAACTGTTTTTT,CASSPTGGFEKLFF
TRBV14,NA,TRBD1,TRBJ2-7,TGTGCCAGCAGCGAATGGGGACAGGGCGTCAACGAGCAGTACTTC,CASSEWGQGVNEQYF
TRBV2,NA,TRBD2,TRBJ2-3,TGTGCCAGCAGAAGACTAGCGGAAGGGAATACGCAGTATTTT,CASRRLAEGNTQYF
TRBV7-9,NA,TRBD1,TRBJ2-7,TGTGCCAGCAGCTTAGGTTGGACAGGGTCCGGCCACGAGCAGTACTTC,CASSLGWTGSGHEQYF
TRBV6-5,NA,NA,TRBJ2-3,TGTGCCAGCAAGTACGGAAGCACAGATACGCAGTATTTT,CASKYGSTDTQYF
TRBV7-3,NA,NA,TRBJ2-5,TGTGCCAGCAGCTTCGGACCCCAAGAGACCCAGTACTTC,CASSFGPQETQYF
TRBV28,NA,NA,TRBJ2-3,TGTGCCAGCAGTGGGGGACGGGGAGATACGCAGTATTTT,CASSGGRGDTQYF
TRBV28,NA,TRBD2,TRBJ2-7,TGTGCCAGTTATCCGAGCGGGACGGGTTCCTACGAGCAGTACTTC,CASYPSGTGSYEQYF
TRBV9,NA,NA,TRBJ1-2,TGTGCCAGCAGCCTAAGGACGACGTGGGAGGAGTATGGCTACACCTTC,CASSLRTTWEEYGYTF
TRBV2,NA,NA,TRBJ2-5,TGTGCCAGCAGTGTTCGGGCAGAAGAGACCCAGTACTTC,CASSVRAEETQYF
TRBV18,NA,NA,TRBJ2-1,TGTGCCAGCTCACCGAGATTCACCACCTACAATGAGCAGTTCTTC,CASSPRFTTYNEQFF
TRBV5-1,few,TRBD2,TRBJ2-1,TGCGCCAGCAGCTTGTTGGGGACTAGCGCATACAATGAGCAGTTCTTC,CASSLLGTSAYNEQFF
TRBV7-2,NA,NA,TRBJ1-1,TGTGCCAGCAGCTTAGACGCTCAGAGTATGGGGACTGAAGCTTTCTTT,CASSLDAQSMGTEAFF
TRBV11-3,NA,NA,TRBJ1-6,TGTGCCAGCAGCTTAGGGGGCCGGGGTTCACCCCTCCACTTT,CASSLGGRGSPLHF
TRBV7-2,NA,NA,TRBJ2-2,TGTGCCAGCAGCTTAGCAAGGGGGGCAAACACCGGGGAGCTGTTTTTT,CASSLARGANTGELFF
TRBV5-1,NA,TRBD2,TRBJ2-3,TGCGCCAGCAGCTTGGGTCCTAGCGGGAGTATCCCAGATACGCAGTATTTT,CASSLGPSGSIPDTQYF
TRBV19,NA,NA,TRBJ1-3,TGTGCCAGTAGTATTGGGACATCCTCTGGAAACACCATATATTTT,CASSIGTSSGNTIYF
TRBV9,once,NA,TRBJ2-3,TGTGCCAGCAGCCCAACGGCCGCGGGTAGCGGCCTACGGGTAGATACGCAGTATTTT,CASSPTAAGSGLRVDTQYF